The entry that follows covers one T cell receptor beta chain sequence. Antigen: not known. One entry per CDR3 protein, called by TCRdb with MiXCR from the reads. The sample lists about 530,000 distinct CDR3 sequences; 26% were seen once. This specimen comes from a study of T cell repertoires in cytomegalovirus infection. Overall study results and limits: Cumulative public TCR beta family frequency identified CMV carriers with the relevant HLA.

Between the trimmed V and J ends, which lost 4 bases and 2 bases, there was a span of 13 bases. Germline V gives CDR1 SGDLS, CDR2 YYNGEE. The CDR3 has 15 residues. The clonotype comes from a human donor in good health (CMV status not recorded). Some clones in this sample may be carry-over from other donors' samples. This rearrangement joins TRBV9 to TRBJ1-5; possibly TRBD1 for D (5 bases). The sample comprised PBMCs. This chain's CDR3 is CASSSSGLGNQPQHF. The CDR3 DNA reads TGTGCCAGCAGCTCGTCAGGGCTCGGCAATCAGCCCCAGCATTTT.